This TCR beta chain was captured by sequencing in a study of OX40 agonist ivuxolimab in advanced cancers. Background on the study: The treatment was a fully human IgG2 OX40 agonist, ivuxolimab. General study findings and limits: Within 6 weeks, CD4+ and CD8+ blood T cells expanded clonally at 0.1 to 3.0 mg/kg. Not determined was the antigen specificity of the expanded peripheral T cells.

Exclusion of a patient followed from autoimmune disease history or systemic immunosuppression. V was pared by 4 bases and J by 2 bases, with 9 bases of the junction left unmatched. The CDR3 length is 16 residues. Germline assignment: CDR1 SGHDT and CDR2 YYEEEE. A few counts support this clone. The antigen remains unidentified. Assay used: immunoSEQ multiplex PCR; TCRdb lists only in-frame clones, some missing. There are around 100,000 clones in the sample; 90% occur only once, and roughly 0.3% lies in the top ten. Sequencing used CD4+ or CD8+ T cells sorted from blood, obtained in a trial of the OX40 agonist ivuxolimab. The receptor comes from an adult with an advanced solid tumor such as melanoma, head and neck, liver or kidney cancer. The chain has TRBV5-6 and TRBJ1-2, with 9 positions matching TRBD1. The CDR3 loop is CASSSRDRVLNYGYTF. The CDR3 DNA reads TGTGCCAGCAGCAGCCGGGACAGGGTTTTAAACTATGGCTACACCTTC.